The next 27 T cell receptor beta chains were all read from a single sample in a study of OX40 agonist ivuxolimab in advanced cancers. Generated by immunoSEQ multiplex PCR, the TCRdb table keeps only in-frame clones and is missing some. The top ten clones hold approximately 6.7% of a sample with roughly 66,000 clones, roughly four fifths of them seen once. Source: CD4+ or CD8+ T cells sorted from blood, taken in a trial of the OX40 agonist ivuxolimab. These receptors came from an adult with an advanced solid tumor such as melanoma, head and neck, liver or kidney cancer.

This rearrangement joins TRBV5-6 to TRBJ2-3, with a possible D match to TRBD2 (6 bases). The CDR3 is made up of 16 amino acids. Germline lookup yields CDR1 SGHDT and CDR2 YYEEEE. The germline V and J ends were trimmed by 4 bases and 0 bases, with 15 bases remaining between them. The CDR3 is CASSKDYFGSTDTQYF. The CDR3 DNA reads TGTGCCAGCAGCAAGGACTATTTTGGGAGCACAGATACGCAGTATTTT.

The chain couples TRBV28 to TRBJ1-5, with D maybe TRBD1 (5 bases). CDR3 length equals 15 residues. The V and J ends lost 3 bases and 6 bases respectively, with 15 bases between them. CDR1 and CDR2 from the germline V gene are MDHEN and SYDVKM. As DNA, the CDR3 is TGTGCCAGCAGTTTGTGGCAGGGAACAGGTCAGCCCCAGCATTTT. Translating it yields CASSLWQGTGQPQHF.

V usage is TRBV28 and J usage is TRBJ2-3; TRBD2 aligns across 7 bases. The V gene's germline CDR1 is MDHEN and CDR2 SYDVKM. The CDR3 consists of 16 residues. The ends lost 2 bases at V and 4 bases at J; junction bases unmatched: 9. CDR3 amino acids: CASSLRQRGLPDTQYF. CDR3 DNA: TGTGCCAGCAGTTTACGCCAGCGGGGACTCCCAGATACGCAGTATTTT.

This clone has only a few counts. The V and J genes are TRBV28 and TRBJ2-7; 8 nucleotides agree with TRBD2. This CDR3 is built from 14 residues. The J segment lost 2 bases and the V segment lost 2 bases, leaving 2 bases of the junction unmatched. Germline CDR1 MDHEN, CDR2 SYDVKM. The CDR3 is CASSLRGLAYEQYF. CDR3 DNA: TGTGCCAGCAGTTTAAGGGGACTAGCCTACGAGCAGTACTTC.

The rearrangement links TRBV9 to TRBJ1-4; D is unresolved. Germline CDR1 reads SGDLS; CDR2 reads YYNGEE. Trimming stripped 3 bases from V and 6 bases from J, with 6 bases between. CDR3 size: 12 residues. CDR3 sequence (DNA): TGTGCCAGCAGCGGCGATGATGAAAAACTGTTTTTT. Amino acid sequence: CASSGDDEKLFF.

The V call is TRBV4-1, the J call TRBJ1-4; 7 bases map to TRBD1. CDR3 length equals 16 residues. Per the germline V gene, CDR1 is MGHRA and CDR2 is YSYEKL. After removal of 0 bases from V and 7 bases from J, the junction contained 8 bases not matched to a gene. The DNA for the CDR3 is TGCGCCAGCAGCCAAGATTCGGAGACAGGGACTGAAAAACTGTTTTTT. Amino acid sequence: CASSQDSETGTEKLFF.

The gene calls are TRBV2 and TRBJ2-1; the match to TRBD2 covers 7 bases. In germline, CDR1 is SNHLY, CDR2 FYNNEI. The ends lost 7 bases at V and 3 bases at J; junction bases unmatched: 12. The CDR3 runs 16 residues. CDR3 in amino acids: CASIGTERGGYNEQFF. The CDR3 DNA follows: TGTGCCAGCATAGGTACTGAGCGGGGAGGCTACAATGAGCAGTTCTTC.

The CDR3 DNA reads as TGCGCCAGCAGCCAACCTACCCTCCGACAGGGGGAAAACATTCAGTACTTC. Its protein product is CASSQPTLRQGENIQYF. The chain carries TRBV4-1 and TRBJ2-4, with TRBD1 identical over 9 bases. The germline V gene encodes CDR1 MGHRA and CDR2 YSYEKL. With 2 bases clipped from V and 5 bases from J, the junction kept 10 bases outside the gene matches. The CDR3 extends over 17 amino acids.

CDR3 nucleotides: TGTGCCAGCAGCATAATCCGGGACAGGGAAGGTGGTGGCAATCAGCCCCAGCATTTT. Its translation: CASSIIRDREGGGNQPQHF. V usage is TRBV21-1 and J usage is TRBJ1-5; the table's D gene call, TRBD1, was not cross checked with the DNA. TRBV21-1 is a pseudogene. CDR3 size: 19 residues.

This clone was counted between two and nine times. The CDR3 nucleotides read TGTGCCAGCAGCGCGGTGGGTCCCTCGGGGCCCCAGCATTTT. Translation: CASSAVGPSGPQHF. The V gene is TRBV2, the J gene TRBJ1-5, with D unclear. Trimming cost V 6 bases and J 9 bases, with 18 bases left between them. The CDR3 is 14 amino acids. Per the germline V gene, CDR1 is SNHLY and CDR2 is FYNNEI.

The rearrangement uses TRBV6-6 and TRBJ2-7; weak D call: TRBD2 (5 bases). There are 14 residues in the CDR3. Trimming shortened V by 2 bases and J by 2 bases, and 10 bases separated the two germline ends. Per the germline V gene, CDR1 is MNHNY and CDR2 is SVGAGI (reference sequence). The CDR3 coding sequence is TGTGCCAGCAGTTACCTGGCCGGGACCTACGAGCAGTACTTC. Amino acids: CASSYLAGTYEQYF.

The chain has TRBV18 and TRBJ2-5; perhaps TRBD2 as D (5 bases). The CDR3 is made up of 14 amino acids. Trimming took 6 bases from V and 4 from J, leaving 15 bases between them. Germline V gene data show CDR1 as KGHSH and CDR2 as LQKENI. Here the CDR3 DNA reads TGTGCCAGCTCCGTCCCCTCCAGCGGAGAGACCCAGTACTTC. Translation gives CASSVPSSGETQYF.

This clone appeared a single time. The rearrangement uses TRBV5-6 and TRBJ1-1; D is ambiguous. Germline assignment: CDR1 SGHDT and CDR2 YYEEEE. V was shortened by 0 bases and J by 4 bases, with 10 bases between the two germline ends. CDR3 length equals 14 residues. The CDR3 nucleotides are TGTGCCAGCAGCTTGGGGGTGTTGAGCACTGAAGCTTTCTTT. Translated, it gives CASSLGVLSTEAFF.

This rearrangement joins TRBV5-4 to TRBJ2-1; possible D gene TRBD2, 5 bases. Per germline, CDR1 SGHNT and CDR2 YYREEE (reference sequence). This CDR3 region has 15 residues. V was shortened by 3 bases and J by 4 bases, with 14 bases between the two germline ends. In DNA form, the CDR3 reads TGTGCCAGCAGCTCGGGGTATGGCGTATACAATGAGCAGTTCTTC. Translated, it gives CASSSGYGVYNEQFF.

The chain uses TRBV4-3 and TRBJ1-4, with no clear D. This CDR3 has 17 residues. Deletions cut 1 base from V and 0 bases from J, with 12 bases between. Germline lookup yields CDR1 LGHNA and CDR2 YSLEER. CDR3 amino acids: CASSQGTSPATNEKLFF. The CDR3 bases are TGCGCCAGCAGCCAAGGAACCAGCCCTGCAACTAATGAAAAACTGTTTTTT.

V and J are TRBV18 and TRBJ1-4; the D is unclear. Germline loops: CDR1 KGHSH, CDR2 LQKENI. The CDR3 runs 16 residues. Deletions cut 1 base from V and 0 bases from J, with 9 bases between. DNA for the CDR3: TGTGCCAGCTCACCACGAAGGAGTGCAACTAATGAAAAACTGTTTTTT. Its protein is CASSPRRSATNEKLFF.

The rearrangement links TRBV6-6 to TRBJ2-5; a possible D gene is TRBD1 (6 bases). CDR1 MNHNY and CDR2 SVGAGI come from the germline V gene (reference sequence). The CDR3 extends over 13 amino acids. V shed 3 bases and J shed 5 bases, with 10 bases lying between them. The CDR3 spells CASSYSGEETQYF. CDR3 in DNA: TGTGCCAGCAGTTATTCAGGGGAGGAGACCCAGTACTTC.

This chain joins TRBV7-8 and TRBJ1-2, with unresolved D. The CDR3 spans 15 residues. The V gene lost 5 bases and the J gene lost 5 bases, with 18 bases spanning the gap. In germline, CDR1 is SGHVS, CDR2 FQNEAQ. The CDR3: CASSPEPETDYGYTF. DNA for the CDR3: TGTGCCAGCAGCCCCGAACCCGAGACGGATTATGGCTACACCTTC.

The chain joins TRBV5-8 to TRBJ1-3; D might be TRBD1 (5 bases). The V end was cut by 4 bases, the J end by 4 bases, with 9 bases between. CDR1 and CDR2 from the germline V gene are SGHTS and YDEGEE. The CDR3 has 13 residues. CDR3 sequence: CASSTRGGNTIYF. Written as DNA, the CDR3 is TGTGCCAGCAGCACCCGGGGGGGAAACACCATATATTTT.

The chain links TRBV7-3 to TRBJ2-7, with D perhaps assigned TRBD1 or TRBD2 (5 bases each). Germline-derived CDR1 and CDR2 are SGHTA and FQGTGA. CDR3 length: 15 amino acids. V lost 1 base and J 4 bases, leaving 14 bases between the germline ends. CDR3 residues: CASSLSPGPQYEQYV. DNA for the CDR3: TGTGCCAGCAGCTTAAGTCCGGGGCCTCAGTACGAGCAGTACGTC.

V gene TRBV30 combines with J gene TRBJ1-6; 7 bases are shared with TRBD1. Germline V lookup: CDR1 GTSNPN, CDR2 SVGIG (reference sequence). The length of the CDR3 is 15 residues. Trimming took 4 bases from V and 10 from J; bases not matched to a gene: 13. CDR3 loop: CAWKRRDSFRSPLHF. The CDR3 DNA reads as TGTGCCTGGAAAAGGAGGGACAGCTTTAGATCACCCCTCCACTTT.

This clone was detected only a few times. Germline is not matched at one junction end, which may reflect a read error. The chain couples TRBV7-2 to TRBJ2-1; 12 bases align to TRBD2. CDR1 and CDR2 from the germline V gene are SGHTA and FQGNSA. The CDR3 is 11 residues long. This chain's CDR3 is CASSSTSGRIF. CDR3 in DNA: TGTGCCAGCAGCTCGACTAGCGGGAGAATCTTC.

In DNA, the CDR3 is TGTGCCAGCAGCTTAAACCTGGGCGAGACCCAGTACTTC. As protein: CASSLNLGETQYF. The chain combines TRBV7-6 with TRBJ2-5; no definite D call. Germline loops: CDR1 SGHVS, CDR2 FNYEAQ. The V and J ends lost 2 bases and 5 bases respectively, with 9 bases between them. This CDR3 comprises 13 residues. Supplemented by reference TRBV7-6 and TRBJ2-5, the full variable domain reads GAGVSQSPRYKVTKRGQDVALRCDPISGHVSLYWYRQALGQGPEFLTYFNYEAQQDKSGLPNDRFSAERPEGSISTLTIQRTEQRDSAMYRCASSLNLGETQYFGPGTRLLVL.

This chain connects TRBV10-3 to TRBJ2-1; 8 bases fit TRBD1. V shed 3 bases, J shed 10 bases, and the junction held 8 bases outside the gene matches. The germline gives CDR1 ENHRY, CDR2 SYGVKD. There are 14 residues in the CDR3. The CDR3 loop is CAISDSDRVGEQFF. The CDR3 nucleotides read TGTGCCATCAGTGACTCGGACAGGGTTGGGGAGCAGTTCTTC.

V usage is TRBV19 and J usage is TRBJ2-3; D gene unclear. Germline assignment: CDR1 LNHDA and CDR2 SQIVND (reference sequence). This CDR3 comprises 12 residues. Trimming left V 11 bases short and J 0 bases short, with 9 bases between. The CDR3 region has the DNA TGTGCCGTAGGGTCTAGCACAGATACGCAGTATTTT. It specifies CAVGSSTDTQYF.

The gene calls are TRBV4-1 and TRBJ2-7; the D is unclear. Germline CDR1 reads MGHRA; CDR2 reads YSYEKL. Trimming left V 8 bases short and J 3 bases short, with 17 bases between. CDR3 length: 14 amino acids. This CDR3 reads CASQHKIGGYEQYF. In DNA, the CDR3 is TGCGCCAGCCAGCACAAAATCGGCGGCTACGAGCAGTACTTC.

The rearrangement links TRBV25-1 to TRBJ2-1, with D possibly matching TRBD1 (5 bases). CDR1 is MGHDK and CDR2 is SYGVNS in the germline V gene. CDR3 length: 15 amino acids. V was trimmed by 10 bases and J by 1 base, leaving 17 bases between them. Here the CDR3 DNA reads TGTGCCACCCAAAATGGCCCAGGGTCCTACAATGAGCAGTTCTTC. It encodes CATQNGPGSYNEQFF.